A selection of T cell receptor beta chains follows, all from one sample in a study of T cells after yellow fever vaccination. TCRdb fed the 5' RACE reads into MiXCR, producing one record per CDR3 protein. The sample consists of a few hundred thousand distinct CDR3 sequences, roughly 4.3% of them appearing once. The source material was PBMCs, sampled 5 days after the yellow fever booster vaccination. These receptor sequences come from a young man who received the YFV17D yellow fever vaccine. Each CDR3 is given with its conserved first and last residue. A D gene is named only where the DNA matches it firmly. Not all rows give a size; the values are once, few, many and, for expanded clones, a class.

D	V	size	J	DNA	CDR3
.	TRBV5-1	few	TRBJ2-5	TGCGCCAGCAGCTATGGGACTGTTCTCCCCGAGACCCAGTACTTC	CASSYGTVLPETQYF
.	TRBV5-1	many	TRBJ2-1	TGCGCCAGCAGCTCCTTATACAATGAGCAGTTCTTC	CASSSLYNEQFF
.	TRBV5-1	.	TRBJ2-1	TGCGCCAGCAGCTTGCCCCTCTTGGGGGAAGGGGACAATGAGCAGTTCTTC	CASSLPLLGEGDNEQFF
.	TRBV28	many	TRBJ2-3	TGTGCCAGCAGGGGCCGTGGTAGCACAGATACGCAGTATTTT	CASRGRGSTDTQYF
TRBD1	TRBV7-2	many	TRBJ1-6	TGTGCCAGCAGCTGGACAGGGACGGATTCACCCCTCCACTTT	CASSWTGTDSPLHF
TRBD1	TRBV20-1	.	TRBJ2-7	TGCAGTGCTCCGCTACAGGGGGCCTTAAGGAACGAGCAGTACTTC	CSAPLQGALRNEQYF
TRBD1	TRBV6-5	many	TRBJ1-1	TGTGCCAGCAGTTACTCGGGACAGGGGGGAGAAGCTTTCTTT	CASSYSGQGGEAFF
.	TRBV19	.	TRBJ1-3	TGTGCCAGTAGAGCCCGACTCTCTGGAAACACCATATATTTT	CASRARLSGNTIYF
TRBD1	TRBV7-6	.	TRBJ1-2	TGTGCCAGCGGTCCGTTAAACAGGGGCGGGAGCTATGGCTACACCTTC	CASGPLNRGGSYGYTF
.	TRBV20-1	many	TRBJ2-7	TGCAGTGCTAGGGACACAGGGTCGACCTACGAGCAGTACTTC	CSARDTGSTYEQYF
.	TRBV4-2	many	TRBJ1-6	TGTGCCAGCAGCCTGGACGGTGATTCACCCCTCCACTTT	CASSLDGDSPLHF
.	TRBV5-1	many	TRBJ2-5	TGCGCCAGCAGCCCAGCGATGGGACTGGCAGAAGAGACCCAGTACTTC	CASSPAMGLAEETQYF
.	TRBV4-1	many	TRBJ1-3	TGCGCCAGCAGCCAAGGAACAGGATCTGGAAACACCATATATTTT	CASSQGTGSGNTIYF
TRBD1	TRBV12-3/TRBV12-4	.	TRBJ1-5	TGTGCCAGCAGTTGGGAAGGGGGCGCTGGTCAGCCCCAGCATTTT	CASSWEGGAGQPQHF
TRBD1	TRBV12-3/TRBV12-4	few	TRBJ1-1	TGTGCCAGCAGGCTCTGGACAGGGGGTATGAACACTGAAGCTTTCTTT	CASRLWTGGMNTEAFF
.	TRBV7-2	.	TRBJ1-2	TGTGCCAGCAGCCCGGGGGGCGGGTTAGCTAACTATGGCTACACCTTC	CASSPGGGLANYGYTF
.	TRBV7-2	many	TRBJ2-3	TGTGCCAGCAGCCTCCGCCGCGGGGATACGCAGTATTTT	CASSLRRGDTQYF
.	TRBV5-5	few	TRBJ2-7	TGTGCCAGCAGCTTTTCGCCGGGTGGTGGCCTCGAGCAGTACTTC	CASSFSPGGGLEQYF
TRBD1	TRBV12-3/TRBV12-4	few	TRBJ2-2	TGTGCCAGCAGTGCGTTGACAGGGGGCACGGGCGGGGAGCTGTTTTTT	CASSALTGGTGGELFF
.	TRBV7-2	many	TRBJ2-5	TGTGCCAGCAGCTTGAATCGGGGCCAAGAGACCCAGTACTTC	CASSLNRGQETQYF
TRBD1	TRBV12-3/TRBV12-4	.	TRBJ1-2	TGTGCCAGCAGTCCCACCGGGACAGGGCCTGGCTACACCTTC	CASSPTGTGPGYTF
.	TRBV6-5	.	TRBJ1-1	TGTGCCAGCAGCCGTACAGGGTTCACTGAAGCTTTCTTT	CASSRTGFTEAFF
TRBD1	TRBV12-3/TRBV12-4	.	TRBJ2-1	TGTGCCAGCAGTTTACGGACAGGTGACAATGAGCAGTTCTTC	CASSLRTGDNEQFF
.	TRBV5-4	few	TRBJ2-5	TGTGCCAGCAGCGCCGACGGAGTTCAAGAGACCCAGTACTTC	CASSADGVQETQYF
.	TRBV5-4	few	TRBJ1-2	TGTGCCAGCAGCTTGACGGATGGGAACTTC	CASSLTDGNF
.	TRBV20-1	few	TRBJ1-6	TGCAGTGCTAGTGACAGTTATAATTCACCCCTCCACTTT	CSASDSYNSPLHF
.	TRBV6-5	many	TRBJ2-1	TGTGCCAGCAGTTACTCGGCGGGAAATGAGCAGTTCTTC	CASSYSAGNEQFF
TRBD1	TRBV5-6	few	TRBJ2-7	TGTGCCAGCAGCGGGGACAGGGGAGGATACGAGCAGTACTTC	CASSGDRGGYEQYF
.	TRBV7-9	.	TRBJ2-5	TGTGCCAGCAGCTATTGGGGTTCGGGTCCCCAAGAGACCCAGTACTTC	CASSYWGSGPQETQYF